This T cell receptor (beta chain) was retrieved from a study of human T cells and chemical hapten exposure. Indicated time point: patch test 3, about 24 weeks after DPC sensitization. The treatment: therapeutic diphenylcyclopropenone sensitization with weekly scalp DPC. TCRdb reprocessed the RACE reads with MiXCR, giving one entry per CDR3 protein. The table has under 75,000 distinct CDR3 sequences, around 10% seen once; the top ten hold more than 1.3%. Germline CDR1 LGHNA, CDR2 YNFKEQ. The CDR3 has 14 residues. Trimming shortened V by 0 bases and J by 2 bases, and 7 bases separated the two germline ends. This clonotype was detected many times.

The chain combines TRBV4-2 with TRBJ1-1; D remains unclear. Material: whole blood, obtained in connection with sensitization to the hapten diphenylcyclopropenone (DPC). This TCR derives from a woman between 50 and 59 years old with alopecia areata. Some clones in this sample may be carry-over from other donors' samples. CDR3 loop: CASSQDPRNTEAFF. CDR3 in DNA: TGTGCCAGCAGCCAAGACCCGCGTAACACTGAAGCTTTCTTT.